These T cell receptor beta chains were read from a single sample in a study of neurological immune-mediated disorders. One entry per CDR3 protein, called by TCRdb with MiXCR from the 5' RACE reads. The sample lists some 57,000 distinct CDR3 sequences; about 3.2% were seen once. The sample comprised PBMCs. The receptors come from a woman in her fifties or sixties with multiple sclerosis. Each CDR3 is given with its conserved first and last residue. A D gene is named only where the DNA matches it firmly. Clone size is given for some rows only: seen once, a few or many times, or a class if the clone is expanded.

V gene	D gene	J gene	clone size	CDR3 DNA	CDR3 protein
TRBV29-1	TRBD1	TRBJ1-2	many	TGCAGCGTTGTCACAGGGGGAACCTATGGCTACACCTTC	CSVVTGGTYGYTF
TRBV28	-	TRBJ2-2	many	TGTGCCAGCAGTTTTTGGGGGCACAACACCGGGGAGCTGTTTTTT	CASSFWGHNTGELFF
TRBV2	-	TRBJ2-7	many	TGTGCCAGCACCGTGGACGAGGGCACCCTTATATCCTACGAGCAGTACTTC	CASTVDEGTLISYEQYF
TRBV5-1	-	TRBJ2-7	many	TGCGCCAGCAGCAACTCCTACGAGCAGTACTTC	CASSNSYEQYF
TRBV12-3/TRBV12-4	-	TRBJ1-4	many	TGTGCCAGCAGAGGGATTGTCGGTGAAAAACTGTTTTTT	CASRGIVGEKLFF
TRBV29-1	TRBD2	TRBJ2-1	many	TGCAGCGTACGACTAGCGGCGTACAATGAGCAGTTCTTC	CSVRLAAYNEQFF
TRBV5-1	-	TRBJ1-1	many	TGCGCCAGCAGCGCAGACGGGGGGGGAATAAATGAAGCTTTCTTT	CASSADGGGINEAFF
TRBV2	TRBD1	TRBJ1-2	many	TGTGCCAGCAGTGTAAGGGGGCGGGACTATGGCTACACCTTC	CASSVRGRDYGYTF
TRBV7-2	TRBD1	TRBJ2-7	many	TGTGCCAGCAGCTTAGGGGACAGATCTGCCGTCGTGGGGGAGCAGTACTTC	CASSLGDRSAVVGEQYF
TRBV28	-	TRBJ2-5	many	TGTGCCAGCAGGGGGGGAGAGACCCAGTACTTC	CASRGGETQYF
TRBV12-3/TRBV12-4	-	TRBJ2-2	many	TGTGCCAGCAGTTTGGGGTGGACCGGGGAGCTGTTTTTT	CASSLGWTGELFF
TRBV9	TRBD2	TRBJ2-1	many	TGTGCCAGCAGCGTAGGAGCGGGGGGGTTCAATGAGCAGTTCTTC	CASSVGAGGFNEQFF
TRBV6-5	TRBD2	TRBJ2-1	many	TGTGCCAGCAGCATCGGACTAGCGGCCTACAATGAGCAGTTCTTC	CASSIGLAAYNEQFF
TRBV9	-	TRBJ1-2	many	TGTGCCAGCAGCGTAGCGGCAGACTATGGCTACACCTTC	CASSVAADYGYTF
TRBV27	-	TRBJ2-1	many	TGTGCCAGCAGTCTCGGGAGTAACTACAATGAGCAGTTCTTC	CASSLGSNYNEQFF
TRBV20-1	-	TRBJ2-7	many	TGCAGTGCTAGACCCGCCCTAGCGATTAACTACGAGCAGTACTTC	CSARPALAINYEQYF
TRBV9	-	TRBJ1-1	many	TGTGCCAGCAGCGCCGTTAGGAGGGGCACTGAAGCTTCCTTT	CASSAVRRGTEASF
TRBV6-1	-	TRBJ1-5	few	TGTGCCAGCAGTGAAGGGACGGAAAATCAGCCCCAGCATTTT	CASSEGTENQPQHF
TRBV20-1	TRBD2	TRBJ2-7	many	TGCAGTGCTAGAAGCGGGGGAGAGCTCTACGAGCAGTACTTC	CSARSGGELYEQYF
TRBV7-9	-	TRBJ2-7	-	TGTGCCAGCAGCTTAGACTACCCCTACGAGCAGTACTTC	CASSLDYPYEQYF
TRBV20-1	-	TRBJ1-2	many	TGCAGTGCTAGCGGGGAGAGAGGGAGCTATGGCTACACCTTC	CSASGERGSYGYTF
TRBV20-1	-	TRBJ2-3	many	TGCAGTGCCGGGGTGTACGTTTTCTCAGATACGCAGTATTTT	CSAGVYVFSDTQYF
TRBV7-9	TRBD1	TRBJ1-1	many	TGTGCCAGCAGCTCGTCCGGGACAGCGAACACTGAAGCTTTCTTT	CASSSSGTANTEAFF
TRBV3-1	-	TRBJ2-1	many	TGTGCCAGCAGCCAAGATGGGGACGGCTACTTC	CASSQDGDGYF
TRBV11-2	TRBD2	TRBJ2-7	many	TGTGCCAGCATCTCCTTAGATGGACTAGCGGGCCGGCGGAATGAGCAGTACTTC	CASISLDGLAGRRNEQYF
TRBV4-2	-	TRBJ2-3	many	TGTGCCAGCAGCCAAGACCCTCTTCCAGATACGCAGTATTTT	CASSQDPLPDTQYF
TRBV5-1	TRBD2	TRBJ2-5	many	TGCGCCAGCAGCTCGACTAGCGGGGGAGTGGAGGAGACCCAGTACTTC	CASSSTSGGVEETQYF
TRBV6-6	-	TRBJ1-1	-	TGTGCCAGCAGTGGGGGATCCACTGAAGCTTTCTTT	CASSGGSTEAFF
TRBV20-1	-	TRBJ1-2	many	TGCAGTGCTAGTCTAGGGCTGGGTAACTATGGCTACACCTTC	CSASLGLGNYGYTF